This T cell receptor (beta chain) was recovered during a study of Ad26.COV2.S vaccination and SARS-CoV-2 variants (TCRdb year 2021). Looking at the study overall: Donors in the vaccine arm were drawn from COV1001, a multicentre, randomized, double-blind, placebo-controlled phase I-IIa trial testing Ad26.COV2.S in healthy adults. The specificity and breadth of SARS-CoV-2-reactive T cell receptors after Ad26.COV2.S vaccination were assessed by TCRbeta repertoire sequencing. Dosing of Ad26.COV2.S was intramuscular, at either 5x10^10 or 1x10^11 viral particles, delivered as one shot or as two shots spaced 56 days apart. The TCR-sequenced set comprised around 30 samples: some 20 Ad26.COV2.S vaccine recipients, 5 placebo recipients and 8 SARS-CoV-2 convalescent individuals. Trial participants were randomized into five groups of five: low-dose or high-dose Ad26.COV2.S given once or twice, or placebo on both occasions. Investigators remained blinded to trial group allocation during experiments and outcome assessment. Findings and caveats that apply to the study as a whole: The study was not powered to compare responses between vaccine doses or regimens. Vaccine and placebo recipients had comparable non-spike TCR breadth, which fits with the vaccine containing only spike. Compared with placebo recipients, Ad26.COV2.S recipients showed higher spike-specific TCR breadth (P = 0.0014). The authors noted that total T cell responses may have been underestimated by the TCR breadth and depth analyses. After vaccination, substantial breadth of spike-specific CD8+ and CD4+ T cell responses was reported.

The V and J ends are trimmed by 6 bases and 7 bases, leaving 16 bases between them. The cysteine opens and the phenylalanine closes a CDR3 of 13 amino acids. Here the CDR3 DNA is all that survives: 39 bases in frame from base 1. From a lookup of the germline V gene, CDR1 and CDR2 are MDHEN and SYDVKM. Sample treatment or condition, as interpreted from the label and publication: around 19 received Ad26.COV2.S at low or high dose, single or two shots; about 5 received placebo; per-sample allocation not given. Repertoires of vaccine and placebo recipients were sequenced from samples taken on day 63 after the first injection. In Cohort 1b, around 23 adults aged 18-55 years were enrolled at a single site in Boston, USA, between 29 July and 7 August 2020. Ad26.COV2.S was a replication-incompetent adenovirus type 26 vector expressing a prefusion-stabilized SARS-CoV-2 spike protein from the original Wuhan strain.

TCRbeta CDR3 regions were sequenced with the immunoSEQ Assay. After extraction, genomic DNA underwent amplification by bias-controlled multiplex PCR, followed by high-throughput sequencing. On the study's bioinformatics: To quantify the absolute abundance of each unique TCRbeta CDR3 region, sequences were collapsed and filtered. T cell fraction was estimated by normalizing TCRbeta template counts to usable DNA, with usable DNA measured through amplification of reference genes found in all nucleated cells. Repertoire TCRs were annotated as SARS-CoV-2-specific when V gene, CDR3 amino acid sequence and J gene were exactly matched to a known reactive TCR set. The reference SARS-CoV-2 TCR set was obtained from MIRA and was filtered for enrichment in COVID-19-positive ImmuneCODE repertoires, whereby public or cross-reactive TCRs were removed. Using the MIRA antigens, annotated TCRs were further analysed by specific ORF or by position within an ORF. Breadth was defined as the number of annotated unique rearrangements divided by the total number of unique productive rearrangements, and depth was defined as the summed frequency of the annotated unique rearrangements. Two-sided Wilcoxon rank-sum tests were applied when comparing TCR breadth between groups. What TCRdb holds here is the immuneACCESS table cut down to in-frame rearrangements. Part of the clones is not present; checked against another copy, under half of the missing clones reflect an unresolved V gene, and the others are unexplained. V and J calls and clone size are those listed in that table; D and trimming were worked out from the DNA. A total of about 480,000 clones appear in this sample, around 88% of them only once. Of the sample, more than 10% falls within the top ten clones.

To note about this clone: Its antigen target is currently unknown. Base qualities are not recorded, but no much larger clone differs from it by a single base.

The source is a person aged 18-65 years who received the Ad26.COV2.S COVID-19 vaccine or a placebo. The material was peripheral blood, obtained in a trial of Ad26.COV2.S vaccine versus placebo. This receptor chain uses TRBV28 and TRBJ2-7, with a tentative D gene TRBD2 over 7 matching bases. The CDR3 is CASSPGGPGEQYF. The nucleotides are TGTGCCAGCAGCCCGGGGGGCCCCGGGGAGCAGTACTTC. With the rest looked up from the reference TRBV28 and TRBJ2-7 genes rather than sequenced, the full variable domain is DVKVTQSSRYLVKRTGEKVFLECVQDMDHENMFWYRQDPGLGLRLIYFSYDVKMKEKGDIPEGYSVSREKKERFSLILESASTNQTSMYLCASSPGGPGEQYFGPGTRLTVT.